This is a list of T cell receptor beta chains from one sample in a study of blood T cells in healthy people across ages. From the 5' RACE reads, TCRdb called clonotypes with MiXCR, one entry per CDR3 protein. The sample consists of about 1.1 million distinct CDR3 sequences, less than 45% of them appearing once. Sequencing used blood. Source of these receptors: a man aged 18 to 29 in good health. CDR3s include the opening cysteine and the closing phenylalanine or tryptophan. A D gene is named only where the DNA matches it firmly. The size of a clone is reported for some rows only, either as once, few or many, or as a class for expanded clones.

-,TRBD1,TRBJ1-2,TRBV6-5,CASSYKTGGGYTF,TGTGCCAGCAGTTACAAGACAGGGGGTGGCTACACCTTC
few,TRBD2,TRBJ2-3,TRBV7-2,CASSLATSNLLAGPGDTQYF,TGTGCCAGCAGCTTAGCGACCAGCAACCTACTAGCGGGGCCGGGGGATACGCAGTATTTT
-,TRBD2,TRBJ2-4,TRBV3-1,CASSPSGQRGLNIQYF,TGTGCCAGCAGCCCCTCGGGGCAGCGGGGGTTGAACATTCAGTACTTC
-,-,TRBJ1-2,TRBV14,CASSQQIVYGYTF,TGTGCCAGCAGCCAACAGATTGTCTATGGCTACACCTTC
-,-,TRBJ1-1,TRBV27,CASFGRTVKATEAFF,TGTGCCAGCTTTGGGAGGACAGTAAAGGCAACTGAAGCTTTCTTT
few,-,TRBJ2-7,TRBV4-2,CASSPTGTGEEQYF,TGTGCCAGCAGCCCCACCGGGACGGGCGAAGAGCAGTACTTC
once,-,TRBJ1-2,TRBV4-2,CASTQGGANYGYTF,TGTGCCAGCACCCAGGGAGGGGCTAACTATGGCTACACCTTC
many,-,TRBJ2-7,TRBV20-1,CSAVQGSYEQYF,TGCAGTGCTGTCCAGGGCAGCTACGAGCAGTACTTC
few,-,TRBJ1-1,TRBV29-1,CSVEAHHENTEAFF,TGCAGCGTTGAAGCTCATCACGAGAACACTGAAGCTTTCTTT
-,-,TRBJ2-5,TRBV2,CASGGTYNEQYF,TGTGCCAGCGGTGGGACTTACAATGAGCAGTACTTC
few,-,TRBJ1-5,TRBV20-1,CSARDPGDGQPQHF,TGCAGTGCTAGAGATCCAGGGGATGGGCAGCCCCAGCATTTT
few,-,TRBJ2-2,TRBV12-3/TRBV12-4,CASTLVANTGELFF,TGTGCCAGCACCTTAGTCGCGAACACCGGGGAGCTGTTTTTT
few,TRBD1,TRBJ2-5,TRBV9,CASSVGDSGETQYF,TGTGCCAGCAGCGTAGGGGACAGCGGAGAGACCCAGTACTTC
-,-,TRBJ2-5,TRBV7-9,CASSLALRLIETQYF,TGTGCCAGCAGCTTAGCGCTCAGGCTGATAGAGACCCAGTACTTC
-,-,TRBJ1-5,TRBV20-1,CSARGRNLYSNQPQHF,TGCAGTGCTAGGGGCCGGAACCTCTATAGCAATCAGCCCCAGCATTTT
few,-,TRBJ2-1,TRBV7-9,CASSSNPNEQFF,TGTGCCAGCAGCTCCAACCCAAATGAGCAGTTCTTC
-,-,TRBJ2-7,TRBV10-3,CAISARGEVYEQYF,TGTGCCATCAGTGCCAGGGGGGAGGTGTACGAGCAGTACTTC
few,-,TRBJ1-4,TRBV6-6,CASRPGGDEKLFF,TGTGCCAGCAGGCCCGGGGGCGATGAAAAACTGTTTTTT
few,-,TRBJ1-4,TRBV5-8,CASSWVNPGGEKLFF,TGTGCCAGCAGCTGGGTTAATCCAGGAGGGGAAAAACTGTTTTTT
-,-,TRBJ2-6,TRBV2,CASSPRGSGANVLTF,TGTGCCAGCAGTCCTCGGGGATCTGGGGCCAACGTCCTGACTTTC
-,TRBD1,TRBJ1-1,TRBV20-1,CSARGTAYTEAFF,TGCAGTGCCAGAGGGACAGCCTACACTGAAGCTTTCTTT
-,-,TRBJ1-1,TRBV25-1,CASSDPGPETPEAFF,TGTGCCAGCAGTGATCCGGGACCTGAAACCCCTGAAGCTTTCTTT
few,-,TRBJ2-6,TRBV7-9,CASSLDVSGANVLTF,TGTGCCAGCAGCTTAGATGTCTCTGGGGCCAACGTCCTGACTTTC
-,-,TRBJ2-3,TRBV29-1,CSVWGIGTRPQYF,TGCAGCGTCTGGGGTATAGGGACGAGGCCGCAGTATTTT
-,TRBD1,TRBJ2-7,TRBV24-1,CATSDASGTGPYNEQYF,TGTGCCACCAGTGATGCCTCCGGGACAGGACCTTACAATGAGCAGTACTTC
-,-,TRBJ1-5,TRBV20-1,CSAYPDPNQPQHF,TGCAGTGCTTACCCCGACCCTAATCAGCCCCAGCATTTT
-,-,TRBJ2-2,TRBV29-1,CSGADVGELFF,TGCAGCGGGGCGGACGTCGGGGAGCTGTTTTTT
-,-,TRBJ2-7,TRBV7-8,CASSLQGISSYEQYF,TGTGCCAGCAGCTTGCAGGGCATAAGCTCCTACGAGCAGTACTTC
-,-,TRBJ2-5,TRBV12-3/TRBV12-4,CASSPTRGGNEQYF,TGTGCCAGCAGTCCCACAAGAGGGGGGAATGAGCAGTACTTC
few,-,TRBJ2-1,TRBV11-2,CASSLESGMGYEQFF,TGTGCCAGCAGCTTAGAGTCGGGAATGGGGTATGAGCAGTTCTTC
-,TRBD1,TRBJ1-1,TRBV28,CASSTGQAKMNTEAFF,TGTGCCAGCAGTACGGGACAGGCGAAGATGAACACTGAAGCTTTCTTT
many,TRBD1,TRBJ1-2,TRBV27,CASSLSKVSTGTGYGYTF,TGTGCCAGCAGTTTATCGAAAGTCTCTACCGGGACAGGCTATGGCTACACCTTC
-,TRBD1,TRBJ2-7,TRBV4-2,CASSPSAGQGRLEQYF,TGTGCCAGCAGCCCAAGTGCGGGACAGGGGAGGCTCGAGCAGTACTTC
-,-,TRBJ1-1,TRBV6-5,CASSYSPGRGLTEAFF,TGTGCCAGCAGTTACTCTCCCGGGAGGGGGTTGACTGAAGCTTTCTTT
-,-,TRBJ2-2,TRBV3-1,CASSQKDGSGELFF,TGTGCCAGCAGCCAGAAAGATGGGAGCGGGGAGCTGTTTTTT
-,-,TRBJ1-4,TRBV15,CATSRDSAAATNEKLFF,TGTGCCACCAGCAGAGATTCGGCAGCAGCAACTAATGAAAAACTGTTTTTT
few,TRBD1,TRBJ2-5,TRBV20-1,CSASTGGRQETQYF,TGCAGTGCCAGCACAGGGGGACGCCAAGAGACCCAGTACTTC
-,TRBD2,TRBJ2-1,TRBV27,CASSLPPGLAHEQFF,TGTGCCAGCAGTTTACCTCCGGGACTAGCCCATGAGCAGTTCTTC
few,-,TRBJ1-1,TRBV4-2,CASSPRKDTGMNTEAFF,TGTGCCAGCAGCCCGAGGAAAGACACCGGGATGAACACTGAAGCTTTCTTT
-,TRBD2,TRBJ2-5,TRBV7-2,CASSSALLAGGIGETQYF,TGTGCCAGCAGCTCCGCTCTTCTAGCGGGGGGGATCGGGGAGACCCAGTACTTC
-,TRBD1,TRBJ1-5,TRBV6-1,CASSRGQGTYSNQPQHF,TGTGCCAGCAGCCGGGGACAGGGGACATATAGCAATCAGCCCCAGCATTTT
-,-,TRBJ2-3,TRBV7-3,CASSLLDRTDTQYF,TGTGCCAGCAGCTTACTAGACCGCACAGATACGCAGTATTTT
-,TRBD1,TRBJ2-5,TRBV2,CASRGDRAAGDEQYF,TGTGCCAGCAGGGGGGACAGGGCAGCAGGCGATGAGCAGTACTTC
-,TRBD1,TRBJ2-5,TRBV27,CASSGTGWYETQYF,TGTGCCAGCAGTGGGACAGGGTGGTACGAGACCCAGTACTTC
-,TRBD1,TRBJ2-7,TRBV6-2/TRBV6-3,CVSSRQGEQYF,TGTGTCAGCAGCCGACAGGGCGAGCAGTACTTC
few,-,TRBJ2-7,TRBV28,CASRGVGQWVYEQYF,TGTGCCAGCAGAGGGGTGGGACAATGGGTATACGAGCAGTACTTC
few,-,TRBJ1-5,TRBV20-1,CSVRSVLSNQPQHF,TGCAGTGTACGGTCAGTTCTTAGCAATCAGCCCCAGCATTTT
-,-,TRBJ1-4,TRBV10-3,CAISEPGRTNEKLFF,TGTGCCATCAGTGAGCCGGGACGGACAAATGAAAAACTGTTTTTT
-,-,TRBJ2-5,TRBV20-1,CSARTQGSETQYF,TGCAGTGCTAGAACACAGGGTTCCGAGACCCAGTACTTC
-,-,TRBJ2-1,TRBV12-3/TRBV12-4,CASSYPGREGFF,TGTGCCAGCAGTTACCCCGGCCGAGAGGGGTTCTTC
-,-,TRBJ2-1,TRBV7-2,CASMIPPTYNEQFF,TGTGCCAGCATGATTCCGCCAACATACAATGAGCAGTTCTTC
-,-,TRBJ2-1,TRBV6-1,CASSEGGLEFEQFF,TGTGCCAGCAGTGAGGGGGGTCTGGAATTTGAGCAGTTCTTC
few,TRBD2,TRBJ2-3,TRBV10-3,CAISDSGASTDTQYF,TGTGCCATCAGCGATAGCGGGGCTAGCACAGATACGCAGTATTTT
-,TRBD1,TRBJ2-7,TRBV19,CTSSTKAGTGPRDEQYF,TGTACCAGTAGTACCAAAGCCGGGACAGGGCCGCGTGACGAGCAGTACTTC
few,-,TRBJ2-3,TRBV20-1,CSAKTERGTDTQYF,TGCAGTGCTAAGACCGAGCGAGGCACAGATACGCAGTATTTT
-,-,TRBJ1-2,TRBV6-1,CASSERQGRALGYGYTF,TGTGCCAGCAGTGAACGGCAGGGTAGAGCCCTTGGCTATGGCTACACCTTC
-,-,TRBJ2-3,TRBV7-9,CASSQGGSGTDTQYF,TGTGCCAGCAGCCAAGGAGGGAGTGGTACAGATACGCAGTATTTT